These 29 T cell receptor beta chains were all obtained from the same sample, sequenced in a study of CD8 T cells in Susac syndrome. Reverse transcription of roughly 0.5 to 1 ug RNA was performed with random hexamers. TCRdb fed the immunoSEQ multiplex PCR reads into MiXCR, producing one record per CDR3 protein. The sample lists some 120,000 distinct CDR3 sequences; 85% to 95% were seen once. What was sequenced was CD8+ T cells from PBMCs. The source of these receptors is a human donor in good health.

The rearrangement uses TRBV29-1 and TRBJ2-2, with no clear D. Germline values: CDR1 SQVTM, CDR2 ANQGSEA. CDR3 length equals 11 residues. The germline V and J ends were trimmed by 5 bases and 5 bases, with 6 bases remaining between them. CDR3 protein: CSVLGTGELFF. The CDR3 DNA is TGCAGCGTTCTAGGGACCGGGGAGCTGTTTTTT.

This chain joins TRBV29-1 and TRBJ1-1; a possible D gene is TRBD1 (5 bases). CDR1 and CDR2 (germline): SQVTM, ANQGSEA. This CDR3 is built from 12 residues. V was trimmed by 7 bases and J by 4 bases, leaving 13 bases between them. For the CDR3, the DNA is TGCAGCGCCCGCGGGGGAGGCACTGAAGCTTTCTTT. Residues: CSARGGGTEAFF.

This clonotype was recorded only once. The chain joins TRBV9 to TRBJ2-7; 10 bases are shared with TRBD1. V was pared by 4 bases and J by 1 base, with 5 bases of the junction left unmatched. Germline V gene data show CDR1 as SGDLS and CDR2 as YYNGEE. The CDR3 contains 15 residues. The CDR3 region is CASSFEGQGSYEQYF. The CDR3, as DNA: TGTGCCAGCAGCTTTGAGGGACAGGGGTCCTACGAGCAGTACTTC.

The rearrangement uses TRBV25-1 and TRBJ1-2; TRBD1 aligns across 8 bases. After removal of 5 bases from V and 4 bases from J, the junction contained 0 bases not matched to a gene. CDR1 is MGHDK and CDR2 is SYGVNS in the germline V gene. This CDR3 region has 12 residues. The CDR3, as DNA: TGTGCCAGCAGTACAGGGGGCTATGGCTACACCTTC. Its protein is CASSTGGYGYTF.

The CDR3 DNA follows: TGTGCCAGCAGCTTAGGGCAGCTCGGCGGAGAGACCCAGTACTTC. Protein product: CASSLGQLGGETQYF. The rearrangement links TRBV7-2 to TRBJ2-5; D is undetermined. Germline V lookup: CDR1 SGHTA, CDR2 FQGNSA. The CDR3 extends over 15 amino acids. Trimming stripped 1 base from V and 4 bases from J, with 13 bases between. The full variable domain, its missing parts supplied by reference TRBV7-2 and TRBJ2-5, is GAGVSQSPSNKVTEKGKDVELRCDPISGHTALYWYRQSLGQGLEFLIYFQGNSAPDKSGLPSDRFSAERTGGSVSTLTIQRTQQEDSAVYLCASSLGQLGGETQYFGPGTRLLVL.

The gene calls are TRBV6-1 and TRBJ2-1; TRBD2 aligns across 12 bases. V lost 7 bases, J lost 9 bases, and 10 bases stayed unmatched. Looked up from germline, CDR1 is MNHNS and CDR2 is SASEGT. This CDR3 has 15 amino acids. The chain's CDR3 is CASTHGLAGRSEQFF. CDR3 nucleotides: TGTGCCAGCACCCACGGACTAGCGGGGAGGAGTGAGCAGTTCTTC.

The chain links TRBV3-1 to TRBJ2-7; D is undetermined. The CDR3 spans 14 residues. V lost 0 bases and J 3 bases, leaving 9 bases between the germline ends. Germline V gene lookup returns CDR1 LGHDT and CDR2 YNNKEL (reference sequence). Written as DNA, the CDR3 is TGTGCCAGCAGCCAAGATCCAGCCTTCTACGAGCAGTACTTC. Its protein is CASSQDPAFYEQYF.

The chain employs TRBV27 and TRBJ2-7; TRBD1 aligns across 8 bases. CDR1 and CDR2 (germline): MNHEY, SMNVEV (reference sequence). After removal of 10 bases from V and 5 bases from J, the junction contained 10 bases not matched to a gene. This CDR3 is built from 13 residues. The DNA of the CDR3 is TGTGCCACCTGCGGACAGGGAACCCACGAGCAGTACTTC. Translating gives CATCGQGTHEQYF.

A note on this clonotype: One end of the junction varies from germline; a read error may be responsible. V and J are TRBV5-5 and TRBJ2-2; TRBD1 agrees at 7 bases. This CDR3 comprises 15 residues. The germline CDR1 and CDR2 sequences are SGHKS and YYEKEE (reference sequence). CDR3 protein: CASSDIQGMAGEPFF. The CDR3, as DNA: TGTGCCAGCAGCGATATACAGGGGATGGCCGGGGAGCCGTTTTTT.

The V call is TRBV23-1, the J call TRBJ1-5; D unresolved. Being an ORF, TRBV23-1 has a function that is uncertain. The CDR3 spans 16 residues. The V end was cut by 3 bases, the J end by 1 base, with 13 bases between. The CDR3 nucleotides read TGCGCCAGCAGTCACGGTCGGGGTGGAAGCAATCAGCCCCAGCATTTT. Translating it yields CASSHGRGGSNQPQHF.

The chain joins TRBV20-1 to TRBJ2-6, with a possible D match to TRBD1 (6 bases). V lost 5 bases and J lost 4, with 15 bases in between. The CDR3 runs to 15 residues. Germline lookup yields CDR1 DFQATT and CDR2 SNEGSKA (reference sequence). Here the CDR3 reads CSAQDSSSGANVLTF. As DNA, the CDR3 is TGCAGTGCTCAGGACAGTTCGTCGGGGGCCAACGTCCTGACTTTC.

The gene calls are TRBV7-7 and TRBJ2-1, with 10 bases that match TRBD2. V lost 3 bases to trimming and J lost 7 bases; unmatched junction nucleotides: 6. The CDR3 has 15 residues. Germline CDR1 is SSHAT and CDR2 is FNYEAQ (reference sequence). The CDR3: CASSFGTSAGNEQFF. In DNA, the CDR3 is TGTGCCAGCAGCTTTGGGACTAGCGCTGGGAATGAGCAGTTCTTC.

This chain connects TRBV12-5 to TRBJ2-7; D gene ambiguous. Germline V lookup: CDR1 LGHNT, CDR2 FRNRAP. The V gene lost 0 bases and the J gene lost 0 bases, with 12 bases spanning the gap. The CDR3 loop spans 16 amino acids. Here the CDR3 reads CASGLVERSSSYEQYF. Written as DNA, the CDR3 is TGTGCTAGTGGTTTGGTAGAACGGAGCAGCTCCTACGAGCAGTACTTC.

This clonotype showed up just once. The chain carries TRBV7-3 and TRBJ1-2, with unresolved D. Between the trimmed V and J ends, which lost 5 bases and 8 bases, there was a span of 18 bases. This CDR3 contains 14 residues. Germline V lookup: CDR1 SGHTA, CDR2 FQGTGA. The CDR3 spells CASSNTGYNGGYTF. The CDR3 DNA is TGTGCCAGCAGCAATACGGGCTATAATGGGGGCTACACCTTC.

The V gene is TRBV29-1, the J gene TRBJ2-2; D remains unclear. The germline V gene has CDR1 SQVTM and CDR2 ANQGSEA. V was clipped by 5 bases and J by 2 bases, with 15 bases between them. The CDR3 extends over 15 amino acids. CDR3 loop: CSVQVEGPNTGELFF. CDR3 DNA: TGCAGCGTTCAAGTCGAAGGTCCTAACACCGGGGAGCTGTTTTTT.

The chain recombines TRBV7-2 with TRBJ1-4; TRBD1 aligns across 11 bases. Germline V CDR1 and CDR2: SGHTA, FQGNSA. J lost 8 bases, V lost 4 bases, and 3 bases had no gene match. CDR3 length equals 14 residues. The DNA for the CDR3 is TGTGCCAGCAGCTCCAGGGACAGGGGGGAAAAACTGTTTTTT. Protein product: CASSSRDRGEKLFF.

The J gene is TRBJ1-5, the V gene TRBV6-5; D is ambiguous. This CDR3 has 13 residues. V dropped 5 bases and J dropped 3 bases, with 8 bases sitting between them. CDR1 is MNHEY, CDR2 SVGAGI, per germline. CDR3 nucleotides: TGTGCCAGCAGTCCCCGTGACAATCAGCCCCAGCATTTT. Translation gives CASSPRDNQPQHF.

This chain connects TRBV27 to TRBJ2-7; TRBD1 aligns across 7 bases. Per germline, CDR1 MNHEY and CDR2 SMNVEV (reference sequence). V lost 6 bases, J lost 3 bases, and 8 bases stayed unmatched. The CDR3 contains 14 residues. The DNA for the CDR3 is TGTGCCAGCAGCTACGGGACAGATTTCTACGAGCAGTACTTC. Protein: CASSYGTDFYEQYF.

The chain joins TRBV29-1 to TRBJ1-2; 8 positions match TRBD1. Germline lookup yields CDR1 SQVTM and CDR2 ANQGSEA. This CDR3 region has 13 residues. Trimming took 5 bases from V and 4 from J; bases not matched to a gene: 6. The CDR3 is CSVLTGVGYGYTF. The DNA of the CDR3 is TGCAGCGTTCTGACAGGGGTCGGCTATGGCTACACCTTC. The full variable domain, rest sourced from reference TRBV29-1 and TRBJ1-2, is SAVISQKPSRDICQRGTSLTIQCQVDSQVTMMFWYRQQPGQSLTLIATANQGSEATYESGFVIDKFPISRPNLTFSTLTVSNMSPEDSSIYLCSVLTGVGYGYTFGSGTRLTVV.

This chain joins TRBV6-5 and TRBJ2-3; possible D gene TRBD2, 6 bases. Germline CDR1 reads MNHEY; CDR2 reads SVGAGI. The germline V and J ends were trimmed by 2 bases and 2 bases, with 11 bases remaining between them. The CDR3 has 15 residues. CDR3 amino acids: CASSYPGLLTDTQYF. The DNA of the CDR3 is TGTGCCAGCAGTTACCCGGGACTGCTCACAGATACGCAGTATTTT.

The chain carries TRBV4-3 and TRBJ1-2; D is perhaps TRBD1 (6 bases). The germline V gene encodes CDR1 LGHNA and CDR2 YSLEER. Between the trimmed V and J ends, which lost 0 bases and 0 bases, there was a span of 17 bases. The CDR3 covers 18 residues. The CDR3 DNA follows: TGCGCCAGCAGCCAAGAGAGACCCCCAGGGGTCGCTAACTATGGCTACACCTTC. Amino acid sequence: CASSQERPPGVANYGYTF.

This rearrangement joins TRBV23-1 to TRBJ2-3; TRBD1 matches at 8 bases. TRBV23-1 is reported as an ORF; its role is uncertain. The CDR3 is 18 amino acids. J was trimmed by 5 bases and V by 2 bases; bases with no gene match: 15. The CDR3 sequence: CASSQPSGQAQTGDTQYF. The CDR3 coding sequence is TGCGCCAGCAGTCAACCCTCGGGACAGGCCCAAACAGGAGATACGCAGTATTTT.

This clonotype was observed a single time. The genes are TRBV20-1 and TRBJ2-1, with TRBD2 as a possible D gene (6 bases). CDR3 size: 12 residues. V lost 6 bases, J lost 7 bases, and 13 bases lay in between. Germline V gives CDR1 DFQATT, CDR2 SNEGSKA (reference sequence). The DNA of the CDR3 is TGCAGTGCCTACCTTAGCGGAAATGAGCAGTTCTTC. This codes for CSAYLSGNEQFF.

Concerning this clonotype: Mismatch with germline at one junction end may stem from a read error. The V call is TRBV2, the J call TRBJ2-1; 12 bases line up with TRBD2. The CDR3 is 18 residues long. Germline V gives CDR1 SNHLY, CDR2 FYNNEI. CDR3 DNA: TGTGCCAGCAGGGAAGGACTAGCGGGATGGAGCTCCTACAATGAGCAGTTCTTC. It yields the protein CASREGLAGWSSYNEQFF. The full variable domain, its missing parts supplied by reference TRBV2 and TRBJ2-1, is EPEVTQTPSHQVTQMGQEVILRCVPISNHLYFYWYRQILGQKVEFLVSFYNNEISEKSEIFDDQFSVERPDGSNFTLKIRSTKLEDSAMYFCASREGLAGWSSYNEQFFGPGTRLTVL.

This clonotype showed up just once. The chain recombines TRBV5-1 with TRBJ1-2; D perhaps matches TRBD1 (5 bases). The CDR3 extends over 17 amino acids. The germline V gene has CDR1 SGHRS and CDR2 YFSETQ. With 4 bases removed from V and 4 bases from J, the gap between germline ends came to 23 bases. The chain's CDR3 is CASSRGNANGGGYGYTF. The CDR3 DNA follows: TGCGCCAGCAGCCGAGGCAACGCAAATGGTGGGGGCTATGGCTACACCTTC.

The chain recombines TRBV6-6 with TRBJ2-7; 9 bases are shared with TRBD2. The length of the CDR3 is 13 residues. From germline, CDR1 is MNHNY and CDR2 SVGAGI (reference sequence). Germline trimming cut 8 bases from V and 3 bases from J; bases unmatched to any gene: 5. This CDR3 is CASHLAGRYEQYF. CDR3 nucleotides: TGTGCCAGCCACCTAGCGGGGCGCTACGAGCAGTACTTC.

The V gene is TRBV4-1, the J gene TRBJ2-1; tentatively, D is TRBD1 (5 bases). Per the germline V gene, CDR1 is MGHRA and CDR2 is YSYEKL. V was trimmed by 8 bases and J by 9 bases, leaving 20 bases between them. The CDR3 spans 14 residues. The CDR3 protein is CASRPNRPLGEQFF. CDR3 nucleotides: TGCGCCAGCCGGCCCAACAGGCCTTTGGGTGAGCAGTTCTTC.

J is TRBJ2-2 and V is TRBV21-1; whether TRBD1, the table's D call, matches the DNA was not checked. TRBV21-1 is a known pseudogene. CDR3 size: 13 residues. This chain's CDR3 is CVHRGQNTGELFF. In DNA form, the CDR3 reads TGTGTCCACAGGGGGCAGAACACCGGGGAGCTGTTTTTT.

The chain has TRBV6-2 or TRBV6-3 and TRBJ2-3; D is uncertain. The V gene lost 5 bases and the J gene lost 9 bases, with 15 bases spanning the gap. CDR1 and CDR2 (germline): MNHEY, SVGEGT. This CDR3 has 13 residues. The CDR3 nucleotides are TGTGCCAGCAGTGGCCGACTGAACATAACGCAGTATTTT. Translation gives CASSGRLNITQYF.